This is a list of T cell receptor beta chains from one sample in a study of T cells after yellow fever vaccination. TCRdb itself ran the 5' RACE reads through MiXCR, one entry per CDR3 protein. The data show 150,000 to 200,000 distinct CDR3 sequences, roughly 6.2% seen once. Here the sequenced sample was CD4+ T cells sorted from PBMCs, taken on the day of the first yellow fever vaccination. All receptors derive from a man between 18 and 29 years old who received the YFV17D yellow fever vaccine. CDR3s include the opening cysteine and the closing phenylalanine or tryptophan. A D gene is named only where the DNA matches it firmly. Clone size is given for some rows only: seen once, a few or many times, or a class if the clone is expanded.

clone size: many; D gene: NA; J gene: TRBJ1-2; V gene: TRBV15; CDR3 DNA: TGTGCCACCAGCAGAGATGGGCCTGTCTATGGCTACACCTTC; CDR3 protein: CATSRDGPVYGYTF
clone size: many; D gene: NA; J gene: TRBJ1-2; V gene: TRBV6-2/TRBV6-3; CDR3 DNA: TGTGCCAGCAGAGGGGACGGCCGTTACACCTTC; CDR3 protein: CASRGDGRYTF
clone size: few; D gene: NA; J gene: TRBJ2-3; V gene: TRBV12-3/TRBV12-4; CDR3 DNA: TGTGCCAGCAACTCCCCTTGGGGGGATACGCAGTATTTT; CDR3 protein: CASNSPWGDTQYF
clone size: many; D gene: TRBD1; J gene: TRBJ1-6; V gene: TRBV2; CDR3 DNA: TGTGCCAGCAAAGGGACAGGAGGTTCACCCCTCCACTTT; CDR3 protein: CASKGTGGSPLHF
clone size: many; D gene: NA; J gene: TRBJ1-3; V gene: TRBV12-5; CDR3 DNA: TGTGCTAGTGGTTTCGGGGTTTCTGGAAACACCATATATTTT; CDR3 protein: CASGFGVSGNTIYF
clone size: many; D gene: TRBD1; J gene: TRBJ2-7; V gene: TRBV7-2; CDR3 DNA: TGTGCCAGCAGCTGGTCCGGGACAGGGTCATACGAGCAGTACTTC; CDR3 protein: CASSWSGTGSYEQYF
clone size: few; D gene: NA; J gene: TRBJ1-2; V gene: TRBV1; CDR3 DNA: TGCACCAGCAGCCAAGATGGGGGGGAACACTATGGCTACACCTTC; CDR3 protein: CTSSQDGGEHYGYTF
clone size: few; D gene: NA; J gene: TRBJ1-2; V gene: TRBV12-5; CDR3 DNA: TGTGCTAGTGGTCAAGATTTCCCCTATGGCTACACCTTC; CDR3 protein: CASGQDFPYGYTF
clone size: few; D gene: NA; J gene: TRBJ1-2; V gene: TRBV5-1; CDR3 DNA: TGCGCCAGCAGCTTGCAAAGGGGTAGGGGCTACACCTTC; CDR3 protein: CASSLQRGRGYTF
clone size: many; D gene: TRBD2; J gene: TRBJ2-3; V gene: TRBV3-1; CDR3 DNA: TGTGCCAGCAGCCAAGGGCTAGCGGGGGTTCAAGATACGCAGTATTTT; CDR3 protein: CASSQGLAGVQDTQYF
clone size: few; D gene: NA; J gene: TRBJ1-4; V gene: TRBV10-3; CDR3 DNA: TGTGCCATTGGATCCACAACTAATGAAAAACTGTTTTTT; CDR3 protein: CAIGSTTNEKLFF
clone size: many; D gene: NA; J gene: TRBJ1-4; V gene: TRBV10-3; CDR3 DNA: TGTGCCTCACGGTCGGGGGAACAGAATGAAAAACTGTTTTTT; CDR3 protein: CASRSGEQNEKLFF
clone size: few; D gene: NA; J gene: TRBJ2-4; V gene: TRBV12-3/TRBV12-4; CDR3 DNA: TGTGCCAGCAGCTTCCTAGCCAAAAACATTCAGTACTTC; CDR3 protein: CASSFLAKNIQYF
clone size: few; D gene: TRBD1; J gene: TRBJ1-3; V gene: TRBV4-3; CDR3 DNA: TGCGCCAGCAGCCGAGTGACAGGGACTGGAAACACCATATATTTT; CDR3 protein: CASSRVTGTGNTIYF
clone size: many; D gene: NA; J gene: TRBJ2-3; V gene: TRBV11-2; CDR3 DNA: TGTGCCAGCAGCTTGTACCCGAGGACTAGCACAGATACGCAGTATTTT; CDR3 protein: CASSLYPRTSTDTQYF
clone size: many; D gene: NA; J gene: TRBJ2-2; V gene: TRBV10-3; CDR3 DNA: TGTGCCATCGGGGACGTCACCGGGGAGCTGTTTTTT; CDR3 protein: CAIGDVTGELFF
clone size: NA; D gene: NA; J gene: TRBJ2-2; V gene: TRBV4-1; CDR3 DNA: TGCGCCAGCAGCCAACTTGGTGGACGGACCGGGGAGCTGTTTTTT; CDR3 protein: CASSQLGGRTGELFF
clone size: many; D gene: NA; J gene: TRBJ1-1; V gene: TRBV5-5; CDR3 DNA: TGTGCCAGCAGCTTTTTCCATGCAGGATTGAACACTGAAGCTTTCTTT; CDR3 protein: CASSFFHAGLNTEAFF
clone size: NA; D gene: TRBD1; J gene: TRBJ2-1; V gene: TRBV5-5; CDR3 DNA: TGTGCCAGCAGCTTCGGACAGGGGGCCTACAATGAGCAGTTCTTC; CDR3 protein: CASSFGQGAYNEQFF
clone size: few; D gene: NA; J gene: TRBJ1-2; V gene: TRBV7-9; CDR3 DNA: TGTGCCAGCAGCTTCAGAGCCCCCGCTAACTATGGCTACACCTTC; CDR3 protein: CASSFRAPANYGYTF
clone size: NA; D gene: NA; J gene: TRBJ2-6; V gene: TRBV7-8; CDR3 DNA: TGTGCCAGCAGCACCCGGGGACGGCTCGCTGGGGCCAACGTCCTGACTTTC; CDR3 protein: CASSTRGRLAGANVLTF
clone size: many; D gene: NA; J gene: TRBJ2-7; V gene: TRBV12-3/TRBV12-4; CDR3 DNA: TGTGCCAGCAGTTTAATGGACGGTCGATCCTACGAGCAGTACTTC; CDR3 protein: CASSLMDGRSYEQYF
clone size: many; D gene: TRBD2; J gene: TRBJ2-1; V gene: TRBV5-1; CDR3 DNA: TGCGCCAGCAGCTCAGGGACTAACTACAATGAGCAGTTCTTC; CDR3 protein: CASSSGTNYNEQFF
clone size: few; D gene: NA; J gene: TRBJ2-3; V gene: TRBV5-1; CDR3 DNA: TGCGCCAGCAGCTTGGTCGGGGGCCCCACGAAGGATACGCAGTATTTT; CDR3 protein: CASSLVGGPTKDTQYF
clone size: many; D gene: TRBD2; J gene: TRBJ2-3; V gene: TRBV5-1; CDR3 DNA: TGCGCCAGCAGTCTGATAGGGAGGGTGACAGATACGCAGTATTTT; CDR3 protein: CASSLIGRVTDTQYF
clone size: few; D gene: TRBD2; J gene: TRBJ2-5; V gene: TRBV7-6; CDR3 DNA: TGTGCCAGCAGCTTAGGAGTTGTCGGGGGACGGGGGGAAGAGACCCAGTACTTC; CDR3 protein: CASSLGVVGGRGEETQYF
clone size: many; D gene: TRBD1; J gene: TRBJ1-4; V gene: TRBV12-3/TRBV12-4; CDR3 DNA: TGTGCCAGCAGCCCCGGGGACAGGGGATTTGAAAAACTGTTTTTT; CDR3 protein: CASSPGDRGFEKLFF
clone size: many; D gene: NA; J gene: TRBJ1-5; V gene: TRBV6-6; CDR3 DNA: TGTGCCAGCTCTACCCCGACTGGAGCCCAGCATTTT; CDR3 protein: CASSTPTGAQHF
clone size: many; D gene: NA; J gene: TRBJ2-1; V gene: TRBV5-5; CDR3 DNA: TGTGCCAGCAGCTCCCGGCATCCCCCCGATGAGCAGTTCTTC; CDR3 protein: CASSSRHPPDEQFF
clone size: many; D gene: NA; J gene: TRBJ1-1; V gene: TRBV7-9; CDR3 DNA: TGTGCCAGCAGCTTAGGACGGCTGAACACTGAAGCTTTCTTT; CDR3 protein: CASSLGRLNTEAFF
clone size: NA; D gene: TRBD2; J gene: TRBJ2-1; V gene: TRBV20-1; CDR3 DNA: TGCAGTGCCCCTCCGGGGGGTACTTCCTACAATGAGCAGTTCTTC; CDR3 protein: CSAPPGGTSYNEQFF
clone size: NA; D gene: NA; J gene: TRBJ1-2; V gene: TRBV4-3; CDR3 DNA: TGCGCCAGCAGCCAAGAGAGCACAGTCTATGGCTACACCTTC; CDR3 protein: CASSQESTVYGYTF
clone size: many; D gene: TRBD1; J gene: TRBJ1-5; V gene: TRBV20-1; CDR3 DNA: TGCAGTGCTGCACAGGGGGCTGGTCAGCCCCAGCATTTT; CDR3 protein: CSAAQGAGQPQHF
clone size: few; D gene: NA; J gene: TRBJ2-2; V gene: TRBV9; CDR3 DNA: TGTGCCAGCAGCGTTATGGGGTCCTTGGGGATCGGGGAGCTGTTTTTT; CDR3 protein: CASSVMGSLGIGELFF
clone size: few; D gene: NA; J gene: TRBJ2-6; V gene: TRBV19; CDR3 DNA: TGTGCCAGTAGACAAATGAGCTCTGGGGCCAACGTCCTGACTTTC; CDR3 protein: CASRQMSSGANVLTF
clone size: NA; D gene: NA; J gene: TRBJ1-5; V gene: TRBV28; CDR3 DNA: TGTGCCAGCAGTTTTTGGGAATACGGCAATCAGCCCCAGCATTTT; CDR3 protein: CASSFWEYGNQPQHF
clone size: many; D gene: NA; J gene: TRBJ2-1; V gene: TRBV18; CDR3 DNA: TGTGCCAGCTCAGAAGACCAGGGATTACCGTTCTTC; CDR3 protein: CASSEDQGLPFF
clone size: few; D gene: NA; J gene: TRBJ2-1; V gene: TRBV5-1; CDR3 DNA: TGCGCCAGCAGCTTGACGGTCGGCACCTACAATGAGCAGTTCTTC; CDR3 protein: CASSLTVGTYNEQFF
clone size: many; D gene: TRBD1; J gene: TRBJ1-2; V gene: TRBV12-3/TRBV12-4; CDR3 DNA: TGTGCCAGCAGTCGGGACAGGGGGCGCGGTGGCTACACCTTC; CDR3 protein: CASSRDRGRGGYTF
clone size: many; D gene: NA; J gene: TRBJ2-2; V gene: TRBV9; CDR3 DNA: TGTGCCAGCAGCATAGCGAGTAGGCCCGGGGAGCTGTTTTTT; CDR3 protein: CASSIASRPGELFF
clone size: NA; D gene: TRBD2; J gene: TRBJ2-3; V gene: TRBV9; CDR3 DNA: TGTGCCAGCAGCTCGGGACTAGGGATGTTGGATACGCAGTATTTT; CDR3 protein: CASSSGLGMLDTQYF
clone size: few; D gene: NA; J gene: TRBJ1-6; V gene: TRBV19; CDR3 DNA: TGTGCCAGTAAATTCGGGCAGTATAATTCACCCCTCCACTTT; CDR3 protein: CASKFGQYNSPLHF
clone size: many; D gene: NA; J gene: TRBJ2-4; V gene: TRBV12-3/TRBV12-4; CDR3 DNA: TGTGCCAGCAGTTTGGGGGAGAGAGACATTCAGTACTTC; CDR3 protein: CASSLGERDIQYF
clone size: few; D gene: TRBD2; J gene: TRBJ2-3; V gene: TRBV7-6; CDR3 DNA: TGTGCCAGCAGCTTACTGGGCGGGGGGGAGACGGTAACGCAGTATTTT; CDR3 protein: CASSLLGGGETVTQYF
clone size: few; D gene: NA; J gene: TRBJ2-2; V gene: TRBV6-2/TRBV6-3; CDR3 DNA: TGTGCCAGCAGTCCCCCCCGGGGAGTGGCCACCGGGGAGCTGTTTTTT; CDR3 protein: CASSPPRGVATGELFF
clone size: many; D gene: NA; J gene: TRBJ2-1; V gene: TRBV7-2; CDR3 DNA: TGTGCCAGCAGCTTAAGACGGGGGACCTACAATGAGCAGTTCTTC; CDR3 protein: CASSLRRGTYNEQFF
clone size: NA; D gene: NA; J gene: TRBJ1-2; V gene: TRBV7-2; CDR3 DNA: TGTGCCAGCAGCTTCCAAACAGGGATCTATGGCTACACCTTC; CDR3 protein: CASSFQTGIYGYTF
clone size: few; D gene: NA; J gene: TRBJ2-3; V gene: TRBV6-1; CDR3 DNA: TGTGCCAGCAGATCCGGTAGAGGGGGGAGCACAGATACGCAGTATTTT; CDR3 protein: CASRSGRGGSTDTQYF
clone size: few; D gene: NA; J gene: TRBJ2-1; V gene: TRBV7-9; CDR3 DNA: TGTGCCAGCAGCTTAGCCCAGGATGAGCAGTTCTTC; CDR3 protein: CASSLAQDEQFF
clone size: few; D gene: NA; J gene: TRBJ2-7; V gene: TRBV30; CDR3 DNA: TGTGCCTGGAGTGTAAATAGGAACAGGGATAACGAGCAGTACTTC; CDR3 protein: CAWSVNRNRDNEQYF
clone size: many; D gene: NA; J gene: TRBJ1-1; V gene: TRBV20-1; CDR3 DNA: TGCAGTGCTATGGATCCTGCTACGAACACTGAAGCTTTCTTT; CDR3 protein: CSAMDPATNTEAFF
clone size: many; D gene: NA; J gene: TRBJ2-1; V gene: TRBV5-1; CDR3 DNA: TGCGCCAGCAGCTTGGCCCAGGGAAAAAATGAGCAGTTCTTC; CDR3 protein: CASSLAQGKNEQFF